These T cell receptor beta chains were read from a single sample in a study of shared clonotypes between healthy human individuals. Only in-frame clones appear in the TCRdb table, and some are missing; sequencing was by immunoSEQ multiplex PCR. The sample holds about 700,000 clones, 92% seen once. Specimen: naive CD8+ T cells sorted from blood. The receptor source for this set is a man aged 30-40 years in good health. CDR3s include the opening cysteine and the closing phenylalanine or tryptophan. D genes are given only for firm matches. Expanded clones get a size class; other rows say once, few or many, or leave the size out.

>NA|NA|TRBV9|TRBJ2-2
CASSVGTRNPGELFF
TGTGCCAGCAGCGTAGGCACACGGAACCCCGGGGAGCTGTTTTTT
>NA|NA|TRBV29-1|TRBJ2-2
CSVYLLTVMNTGELFF
TGCAGCGTTTACTTACTGACAGTTATGAACACCGGGGAGCTGTTTTTT
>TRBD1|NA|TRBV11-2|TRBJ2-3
CASSGATGITDTQYF
TGTGCCAGCAGCGGAGCGACAGGGATAACAGATACGCAGTATTTT
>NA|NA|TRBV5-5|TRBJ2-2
CASSLTAANTGELFF
TGTGCCAGCAGCTTGACGGCCGCGAACACCGGGGAGCTGTTTTTT
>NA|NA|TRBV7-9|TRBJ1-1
CASSLAVGVGEAFF
TGTGCCAGCAGCTTAGCAGTCGGGGTCGGCGAAGCTTTCTTT
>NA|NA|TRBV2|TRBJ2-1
CASYGGPGLVNEQFF
TGTGCCAGCTACGGCGGGCCCGGGTTAGTCAATGAGCAGTTCTTC
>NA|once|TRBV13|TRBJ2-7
CASSDRDISYEQYF
TGTGCCAGCAGCGACCGGGACATATCCTACGAGCAGTACTTC
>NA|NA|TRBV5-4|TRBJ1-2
CASSLIPEAQPNYGYTF
TGTGCCAGCAGCTTGATCCCGGAGGCTCAACCTAACTATGGCTACACCTTC
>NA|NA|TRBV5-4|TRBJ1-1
CASSSQGTEAFF
TGTGCCAGCAGCTCACAGGGCACTGAAGCTTTCTTT
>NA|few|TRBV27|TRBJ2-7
CASSLPGPEQYF
TGTGCCAGCAGTTTGCCGGGTCCTGAGCAGTACTTC
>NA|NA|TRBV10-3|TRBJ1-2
CAISESDSGYGYTF
TGTGCCATCAGTGAGTCTGACAGCGGCTATGGCTACACCTTC
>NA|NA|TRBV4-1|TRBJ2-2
CASGTPNTGELFF
TGCGCCAGCGGGACACCGAACACCGGGGAGCTGTTTTTT
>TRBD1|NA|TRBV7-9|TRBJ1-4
CASSSSGGQLNEKLFF
TGTGCCAGCAGCTCGTCCGGGGGACAGTTAAATGAAAAACTGTTTTTT
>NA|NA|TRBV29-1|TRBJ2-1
CSVEWGDTGAHEQFF
TGCAGCGTTGAATGGGGGGATACAGGGGCCCATGAGCAGTTCTTC
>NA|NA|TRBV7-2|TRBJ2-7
CASSLDPGPTYEQYF
TGTGCCAGCAGCTTAGACCCCGGGCCGACCTACGAGCAGTACTTC
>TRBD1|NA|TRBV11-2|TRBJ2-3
CASSLVGGTVVSDTQYF
TGTGCCAGCAGCTTAGTCGGTGGGACAGTCGTATCAGATACGCAGTATTTT
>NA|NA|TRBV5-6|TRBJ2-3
CATATRVTDTQYF
TGTGCCACCGCGACTCGAGTCACAGATACGCAGTATTTT
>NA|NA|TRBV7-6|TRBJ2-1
CASSVGHGNYNEQFF
TGTGCCAGCAGCGTGGGACACGGGAACTACAATGAGCAGTTCTTC
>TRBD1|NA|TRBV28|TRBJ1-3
CASSLGTGAGNTIYF
TGTGCCAGCAGTCTTGGGACAGGGGCTGGAAACACCATATATTTT
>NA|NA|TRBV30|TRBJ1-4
CAWSASTTDEKLFF
TGTGCCTGGAGTGCCTCCACGACTGATGAAAAACTGTTTTTT
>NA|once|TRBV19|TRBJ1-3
CASSGMSSSGNTIYF
TGTGCCAGTAGTGGGATGAGTTCCTCTGGAAACACCATATATTTT
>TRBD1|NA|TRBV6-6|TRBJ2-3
CASSYGTASTDTQYF
TGTGCCAGCAGTTATGGGACAGCGAGCACAGATACGCAGTATTTT
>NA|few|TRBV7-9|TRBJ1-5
CASSSFNQPQHF
TGTGCCAGCAGCTCCTTCAATCAGCCCCAGCATTTT
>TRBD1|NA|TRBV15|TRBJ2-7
CATSNLQGRYYEQYF
TGTGCCACCAGTAACCTACAGGGGCGCTACTACGAGCAGTACTTC
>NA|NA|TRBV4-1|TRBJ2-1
CASSHTTGTPWNEQFF
TGCGCCAGCAGCCATACTACCGGGACCCCTTGGAATGAGCAGTTCTTC
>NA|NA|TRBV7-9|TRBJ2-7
CASSLEGGLSSYEQYF
TGTGCCAGCAGCTTAGAGGGCGGACTGAGCTCCTACGAGCAGTACTTC
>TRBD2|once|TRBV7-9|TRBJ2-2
CASSHLSSEGEGTGELFF
TGTGCCAGCAGCCACCTGAGTTCAGAAGGGGAGGGCACCGGGGAGCTGTTTTTT
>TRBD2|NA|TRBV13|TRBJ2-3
CASRLLAGAADTQYF
TGTGCCAGCAGGCTACTAGCGGGAGCCGCAGATACGCAGTATTTT
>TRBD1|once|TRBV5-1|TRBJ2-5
CASSLDRGLQETQYF
TGCGCCAGCAGCCTGGACAGGGGTCTCCAAGAGACCCAGTACTTC
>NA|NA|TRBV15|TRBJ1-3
CATSRDLGTGNTIYF
TGTGCCACCAGCAGAGATCTCGGTACTGGAAACACCATATATTTT
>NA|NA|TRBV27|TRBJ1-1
CASSPGVRGTEAFF
TGTGCCAGCAGTCCCGGGGTCAGGGGCACTGAAGCTTTCTTT
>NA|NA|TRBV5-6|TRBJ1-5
CASSLAGGGNQPQHF
TGTGCCAGCAGCTTGGCAGGCGGGGGCAATCAGCCCCAGCATTTT
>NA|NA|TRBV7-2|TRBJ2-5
CASSNSNEWGETQYF
TGTGCCAGCAGCAACTCAAACGAGTGGGGAGAGACCCAGTACTTC
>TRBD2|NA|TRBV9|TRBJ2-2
CASSVARLAVNTGELFF
TGTGCCAGCAGCGTAGCTCGACTAGCAGTTAACACCGGGGAGCTGTTTTTT
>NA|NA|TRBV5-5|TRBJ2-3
CASSLGQGFRDTQYF
TGTGCCAGCAGCCTCGGGCAGGGCTTCAGAGATACGCAGTATTTT
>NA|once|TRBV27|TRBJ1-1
CASSFPRQEDTEAFF
TGTGCCAGCAGTTTCCCGCGGCAAGAGGACACTGAAGCTTTCTTT
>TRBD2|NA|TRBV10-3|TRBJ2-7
CAIRPTSGSEAQYF
TGTGCCATCAGACCGACTAGCGGGAGTGAGGCGCAGTACTTC
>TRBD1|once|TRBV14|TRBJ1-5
CASSRGQGGNQPQHF
TGTGCCAGCAGCCGGGGACAGGGGGGCAATCAGCCCCAGCATTTT
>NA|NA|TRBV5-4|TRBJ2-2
CASSLGAGGELFF
TGTGCCAGCAGCTTGGGGGCGGGCGGGGAGCTGTTTTTT
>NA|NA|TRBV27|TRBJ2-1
CACRQGTYNEQFF
TGTGCCTGCAGACAAGGGACCTACAATGAGCAGTTCTTC
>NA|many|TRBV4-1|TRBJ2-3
CASSQETALADTQYF
TGCGCCAGCAGCCAAGAGACTGCGCTGGCAGATACGCAGTATTTT
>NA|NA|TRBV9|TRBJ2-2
CASSELNTGELFF
TGTGCCAGCAGCGAACTGAACACCGGGGAGCTGTTTTTT
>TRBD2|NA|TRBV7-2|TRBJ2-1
CASSPSGGVRSGEQFF
TGTGCCAGCAGCCCCTCGGGGGGGGTTCGTTCTGGTGAGCAGTTCTTC
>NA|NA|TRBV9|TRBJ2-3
CASSSGRVVDTQYF
TGTGCCAGCAGTTCCGGGAGAGTGGTAGATACGCAGTATTTT
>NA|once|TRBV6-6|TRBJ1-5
CASSLTDSNQPQHF
TGTGCCAGCAGTCTGACCGATAGCAATCAGCCCCAGCATTTT
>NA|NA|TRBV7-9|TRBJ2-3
CASSLGGAEGYTQYF
TGTGCCAGCAGCTTAGGAGGGGCCGAGGGGTATACGCAGTATTTT
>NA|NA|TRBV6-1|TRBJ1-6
CAMGHGGYDNSPLHF
TGTGCCATGGGCCACGGGGGATATGATAATTCACCCCTCCACTTT
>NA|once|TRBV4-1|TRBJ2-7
CASSQVVVGDSYKQYF
TGCGCCAGCAGCCAAGTCGTTGTGGGAGATAGTTACAAGCAGTACTTC